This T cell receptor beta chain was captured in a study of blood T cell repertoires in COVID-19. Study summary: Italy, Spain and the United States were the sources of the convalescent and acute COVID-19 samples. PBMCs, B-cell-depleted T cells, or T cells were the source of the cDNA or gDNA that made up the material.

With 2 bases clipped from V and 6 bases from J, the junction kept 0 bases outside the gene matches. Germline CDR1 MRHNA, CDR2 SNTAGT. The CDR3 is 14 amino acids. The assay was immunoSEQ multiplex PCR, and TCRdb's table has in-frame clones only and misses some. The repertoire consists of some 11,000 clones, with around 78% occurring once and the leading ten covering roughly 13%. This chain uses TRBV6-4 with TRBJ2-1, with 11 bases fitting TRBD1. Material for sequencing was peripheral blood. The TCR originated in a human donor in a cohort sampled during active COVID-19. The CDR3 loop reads CASSDGTGGNEQFF. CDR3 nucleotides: TGTGCCAGCAGTGACGGGACAGGGGGCAATGAGCAGTTCTTC.